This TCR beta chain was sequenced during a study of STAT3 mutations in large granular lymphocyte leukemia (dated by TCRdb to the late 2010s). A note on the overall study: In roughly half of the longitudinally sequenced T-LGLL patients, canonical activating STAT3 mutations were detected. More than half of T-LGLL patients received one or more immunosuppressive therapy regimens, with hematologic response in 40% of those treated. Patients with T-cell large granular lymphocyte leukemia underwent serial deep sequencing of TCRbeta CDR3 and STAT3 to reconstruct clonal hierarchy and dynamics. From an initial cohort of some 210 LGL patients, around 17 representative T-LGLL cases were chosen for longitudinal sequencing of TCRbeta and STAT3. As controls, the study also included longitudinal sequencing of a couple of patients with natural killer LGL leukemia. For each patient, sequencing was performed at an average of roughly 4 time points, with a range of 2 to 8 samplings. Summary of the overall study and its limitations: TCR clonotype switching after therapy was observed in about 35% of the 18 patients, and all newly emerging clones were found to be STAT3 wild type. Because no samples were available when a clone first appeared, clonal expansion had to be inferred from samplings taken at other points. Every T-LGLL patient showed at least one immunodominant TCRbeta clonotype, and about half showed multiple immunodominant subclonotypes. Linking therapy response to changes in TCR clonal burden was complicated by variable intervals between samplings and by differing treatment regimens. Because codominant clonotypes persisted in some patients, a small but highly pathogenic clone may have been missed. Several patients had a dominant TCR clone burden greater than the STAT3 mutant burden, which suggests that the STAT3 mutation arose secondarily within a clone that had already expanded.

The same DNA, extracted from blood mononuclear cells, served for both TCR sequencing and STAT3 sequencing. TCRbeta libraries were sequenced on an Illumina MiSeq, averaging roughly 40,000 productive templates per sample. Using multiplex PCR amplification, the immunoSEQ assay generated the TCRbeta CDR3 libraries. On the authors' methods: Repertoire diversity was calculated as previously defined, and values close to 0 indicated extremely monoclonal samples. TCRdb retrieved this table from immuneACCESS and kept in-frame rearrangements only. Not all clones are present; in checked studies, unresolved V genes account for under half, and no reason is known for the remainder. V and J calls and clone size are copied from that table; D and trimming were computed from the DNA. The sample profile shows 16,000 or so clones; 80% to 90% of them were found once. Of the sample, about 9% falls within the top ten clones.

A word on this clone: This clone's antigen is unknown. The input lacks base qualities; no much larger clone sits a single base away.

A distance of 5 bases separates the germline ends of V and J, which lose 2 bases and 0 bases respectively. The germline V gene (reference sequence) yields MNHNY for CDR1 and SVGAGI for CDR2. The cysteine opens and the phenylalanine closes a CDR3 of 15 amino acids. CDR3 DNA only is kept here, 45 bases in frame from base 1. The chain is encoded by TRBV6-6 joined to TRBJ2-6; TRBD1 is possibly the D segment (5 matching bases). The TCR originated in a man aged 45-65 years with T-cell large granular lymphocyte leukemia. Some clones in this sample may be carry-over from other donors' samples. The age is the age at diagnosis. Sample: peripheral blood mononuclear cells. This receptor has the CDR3 CASSYDSSGANVLTF. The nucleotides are TGTGCCAGCAGTTACGACAGCTCTGGGGCCAACGTCCTGACTTTC.